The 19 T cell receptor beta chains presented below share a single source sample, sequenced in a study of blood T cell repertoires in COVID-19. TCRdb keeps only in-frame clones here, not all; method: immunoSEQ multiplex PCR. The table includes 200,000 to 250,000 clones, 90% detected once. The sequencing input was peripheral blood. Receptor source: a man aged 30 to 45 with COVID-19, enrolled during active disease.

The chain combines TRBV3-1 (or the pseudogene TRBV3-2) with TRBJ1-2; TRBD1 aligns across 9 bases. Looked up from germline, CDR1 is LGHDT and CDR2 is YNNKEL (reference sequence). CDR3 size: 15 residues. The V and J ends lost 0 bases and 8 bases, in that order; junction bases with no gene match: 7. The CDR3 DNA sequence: TGTGCCAGCAGCCAAGAACGAGGGACAGGGAAAGGCTACACCTTC. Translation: CASSQERGTGKGYTF.

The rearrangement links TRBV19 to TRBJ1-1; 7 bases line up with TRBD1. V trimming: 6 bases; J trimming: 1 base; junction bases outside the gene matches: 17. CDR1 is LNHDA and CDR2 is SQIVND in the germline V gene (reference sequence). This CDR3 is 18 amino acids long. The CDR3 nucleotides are TGTGCCAGTAGGGCCCTAACGGGACAGTTGCCGAGGAACACTGAAGCTTTCTTT. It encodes CASRALTGQLPRNTEAFF.

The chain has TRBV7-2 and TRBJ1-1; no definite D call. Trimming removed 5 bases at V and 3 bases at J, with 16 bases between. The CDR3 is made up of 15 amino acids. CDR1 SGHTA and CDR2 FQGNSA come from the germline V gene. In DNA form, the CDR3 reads TGTGCCAGCAGCGCGTACTCCGGGAGGGACACTGAAGCTTTCTTT. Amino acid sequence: CASSAYSGRDTEAFF.

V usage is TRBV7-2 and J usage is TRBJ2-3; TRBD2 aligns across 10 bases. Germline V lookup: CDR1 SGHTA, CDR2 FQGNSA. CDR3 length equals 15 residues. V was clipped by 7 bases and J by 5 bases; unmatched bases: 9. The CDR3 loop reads CASTSMGLALDTQYF. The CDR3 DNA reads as TGTGCCAGCACCTCAATGGGACTAGCGTTAGATACGCAGTATTTT.

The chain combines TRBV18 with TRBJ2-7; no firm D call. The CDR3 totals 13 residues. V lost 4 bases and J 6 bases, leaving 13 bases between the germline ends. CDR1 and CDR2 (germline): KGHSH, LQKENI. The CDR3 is CASSLQPSGEQYF. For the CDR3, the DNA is TGTGCCAGCTCACTACAACCCAGTGGCGAGCAGTACTTC.

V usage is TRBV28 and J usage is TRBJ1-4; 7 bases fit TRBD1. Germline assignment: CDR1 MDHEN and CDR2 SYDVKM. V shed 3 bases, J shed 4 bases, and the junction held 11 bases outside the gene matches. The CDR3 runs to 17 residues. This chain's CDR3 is CASSFGSATGVNEKLFF. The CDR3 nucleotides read TGTGCCAGCAGTTTCGGTTCGGCAACAGGGGTTAATGAAAAACTGTTTTTT.

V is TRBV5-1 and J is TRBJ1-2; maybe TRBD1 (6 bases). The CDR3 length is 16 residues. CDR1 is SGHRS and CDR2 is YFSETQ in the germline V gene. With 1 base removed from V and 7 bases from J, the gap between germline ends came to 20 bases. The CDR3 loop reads CASSLLDNRDSGGYTF. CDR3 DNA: TGCGCCAGCAGCTTGCTAGATAACAGGGATTCGGGTGGCTACACCTTC.

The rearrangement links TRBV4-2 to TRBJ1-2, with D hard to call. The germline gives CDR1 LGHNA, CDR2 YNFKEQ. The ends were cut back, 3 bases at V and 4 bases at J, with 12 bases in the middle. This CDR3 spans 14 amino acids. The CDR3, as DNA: TGTGCCAGCAGCCAGGAACAGCAGCTCTATGGCTACACCTTC. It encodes CASSQEQQLYGYTF.

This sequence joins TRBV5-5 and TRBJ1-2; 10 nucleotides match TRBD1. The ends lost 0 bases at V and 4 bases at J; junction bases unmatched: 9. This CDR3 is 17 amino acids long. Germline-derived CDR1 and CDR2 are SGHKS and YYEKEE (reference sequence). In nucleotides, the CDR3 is TGTGCCAGCAGCTTGGGGTGGACAGGGGGGATTGGCTATGGCTACACCTTC. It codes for CASSLGWTGGIGYGYTF.

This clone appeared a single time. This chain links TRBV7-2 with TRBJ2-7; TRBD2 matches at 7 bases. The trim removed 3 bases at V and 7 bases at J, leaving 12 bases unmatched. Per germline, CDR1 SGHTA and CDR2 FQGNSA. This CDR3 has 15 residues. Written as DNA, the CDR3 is TGTGCCAGCAGCTTCAACCTAGGACTAGTTGGGGAGCAGTACTTC. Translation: CASSFNLGLVGEQYF.

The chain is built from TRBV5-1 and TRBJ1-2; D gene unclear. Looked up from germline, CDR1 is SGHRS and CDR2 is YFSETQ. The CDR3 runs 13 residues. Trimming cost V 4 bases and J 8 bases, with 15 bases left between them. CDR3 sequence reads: CASSPGRENGYTF. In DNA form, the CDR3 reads TGCGCCAGCAGCCCGGGGAGGGAGAACGGCTACACCTTC.

CDR3 residues: CASSSFSLDRGLFNEQFF. The CDR3 coding sequence is TGTGCCAGCAGTTCGTTTAGTTTAGACAGGGGGCTCTTTAATGAGCAGTTCTTC. The chain uses TRBV28 and TRBJ2-1, with 10 bases matching TRBD1. Per germline, CDR1 MDHEN and CDR2 SYDVKM. The CDR3 runs to 18 residues. V was clipped by 4 bases and J by 7 bases; unmatched bases: 16.

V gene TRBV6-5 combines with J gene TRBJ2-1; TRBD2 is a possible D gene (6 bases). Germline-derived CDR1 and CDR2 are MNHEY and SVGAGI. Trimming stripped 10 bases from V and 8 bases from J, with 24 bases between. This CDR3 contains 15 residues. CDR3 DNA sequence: TGTGCCACCCAGTGGAGGGCAGGGCCTCAGGATGAGCAGTTCTTC. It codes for CATQWRAGPQDEQFF.

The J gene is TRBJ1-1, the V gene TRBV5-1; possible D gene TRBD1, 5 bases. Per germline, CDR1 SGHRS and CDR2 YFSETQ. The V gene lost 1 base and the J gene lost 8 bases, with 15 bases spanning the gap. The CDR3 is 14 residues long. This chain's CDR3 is CASSLTGAGNEAFF. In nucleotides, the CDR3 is TGCGCCAGCAGCTTGACAGGAGCGGGTAACGAAGCTTTCTTT. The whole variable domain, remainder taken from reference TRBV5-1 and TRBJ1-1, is KAGVTQTPRYLIKTRGQQVTLSCSPISGHRSVSWYQQTPGQGLQFLFEYFSETQRNKGNFPGRFSGRQFSNSRSEMNVSTLELGDSALYLCASSLTGAGNEAFFGQGTRLTVV.

The CDR3 here is CASAPQQGSGSPLHF. The CDR3 DNA reads TGTGCCAGCGCCCCACAACAGGGGTCAGGTTCACCCCTCCACTTT. The chain uses TRBV10-3 and TRBJ1-6, with TRBD1 identical over 7 bases. The trim removed 10 bases at V and 9 bases at J, leaving 15 bases unmatched. Germline CDR1 reads ENHRY; CDR2 reads SYGVKD. There are 15 residues in the CDR3.

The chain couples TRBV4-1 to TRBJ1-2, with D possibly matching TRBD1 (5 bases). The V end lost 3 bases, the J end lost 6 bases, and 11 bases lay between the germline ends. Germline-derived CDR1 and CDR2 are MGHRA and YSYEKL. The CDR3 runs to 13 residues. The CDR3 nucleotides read TGCGCCAGCAGCCAGGTGGCGGGGGATGGCTACACCTTC. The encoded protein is CASSQVAGDGYTF.

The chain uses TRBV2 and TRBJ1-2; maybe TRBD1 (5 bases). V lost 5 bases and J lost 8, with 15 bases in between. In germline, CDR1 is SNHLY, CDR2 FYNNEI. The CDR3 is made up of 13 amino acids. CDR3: CASSFLDNDGYTF. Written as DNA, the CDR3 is TGTGCCAGCAGTTTCTTGGACAACGACGGCTACACCTTC.

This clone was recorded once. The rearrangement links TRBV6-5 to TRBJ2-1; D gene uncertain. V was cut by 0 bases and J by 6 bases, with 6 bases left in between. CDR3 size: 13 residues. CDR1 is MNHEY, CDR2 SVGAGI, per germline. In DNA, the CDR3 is TGTGCCAGCAGTTACTCCCCCAGCAATGAGCAGTTCTTC. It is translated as CASSYSPSNEQFF.

CDR3 sequence (DNA): TGTGCCAGCAGCAAAGCAGGGCTAAGCGACTATGGCTACACCTTC. Protein sequence: CASSKAGLSDYGYTF. The chain uses TRBV7-2 and TRBJ1-2; tentatively, D is TRBD1 (5 bases). V lost 5 bases, J lost 3 bases, and 16 bases lay in between. CDR1 SGHTA and CDR2 FQGNSA come from the germline V gene. CDR3 size: 15 residues.